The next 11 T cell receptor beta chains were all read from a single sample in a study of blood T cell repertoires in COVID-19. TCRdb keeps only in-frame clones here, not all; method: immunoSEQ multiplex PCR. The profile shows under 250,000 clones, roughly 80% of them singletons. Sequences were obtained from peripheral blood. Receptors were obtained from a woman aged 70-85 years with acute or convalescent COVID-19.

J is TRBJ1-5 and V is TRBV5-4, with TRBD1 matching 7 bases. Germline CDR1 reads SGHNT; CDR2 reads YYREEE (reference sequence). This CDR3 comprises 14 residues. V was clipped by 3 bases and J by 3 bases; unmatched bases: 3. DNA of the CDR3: TGTGCCAGCAGCTCGACAGGGAACAATCAGCCCCAGCATTTT. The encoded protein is CASSSTGNNQPQHF.

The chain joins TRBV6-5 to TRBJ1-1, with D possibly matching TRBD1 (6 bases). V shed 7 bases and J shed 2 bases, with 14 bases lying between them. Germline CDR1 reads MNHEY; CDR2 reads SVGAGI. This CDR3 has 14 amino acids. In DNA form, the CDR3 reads TGTGCCAGCACCGGGGGGGGACAAAACACTGAAGCTTTCTTT. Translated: CASTGGGQNTEAFF.

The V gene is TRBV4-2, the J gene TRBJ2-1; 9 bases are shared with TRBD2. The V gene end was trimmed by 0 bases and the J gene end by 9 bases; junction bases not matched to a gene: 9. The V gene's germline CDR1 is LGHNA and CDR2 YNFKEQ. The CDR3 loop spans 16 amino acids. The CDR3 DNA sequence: TGTGCCAGCAGCCAAGATCAGTGGCGGGGGGGCGGTGAGCAGTTCTTC. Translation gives CASSQDQWRGGGEQFF.

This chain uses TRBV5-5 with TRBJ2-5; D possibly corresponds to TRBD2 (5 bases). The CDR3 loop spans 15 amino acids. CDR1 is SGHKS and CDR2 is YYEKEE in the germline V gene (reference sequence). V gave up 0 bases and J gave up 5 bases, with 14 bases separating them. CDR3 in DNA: TGTGCCAGCAGCTTGGGTTCTAGCCAGCGGGAGACCCAGTACTTC. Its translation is CASSLGSSQRETQYF.

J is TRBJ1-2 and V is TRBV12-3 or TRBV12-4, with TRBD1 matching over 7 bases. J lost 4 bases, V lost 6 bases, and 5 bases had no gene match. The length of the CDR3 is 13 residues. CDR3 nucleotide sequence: TGTGCCAGCAGATCACAGGGGCGCTATGGCTACACCTTC. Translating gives CASRSQGRYGYTF.

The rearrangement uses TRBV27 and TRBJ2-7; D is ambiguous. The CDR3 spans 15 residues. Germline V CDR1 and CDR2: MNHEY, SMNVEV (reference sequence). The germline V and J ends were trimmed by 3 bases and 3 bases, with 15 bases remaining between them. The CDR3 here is CASSFRPTGYYEQYF. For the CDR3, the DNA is TGTGCCAGCAGTTTCCGACCGACTGGATACTACGAGCAGTACTTC.

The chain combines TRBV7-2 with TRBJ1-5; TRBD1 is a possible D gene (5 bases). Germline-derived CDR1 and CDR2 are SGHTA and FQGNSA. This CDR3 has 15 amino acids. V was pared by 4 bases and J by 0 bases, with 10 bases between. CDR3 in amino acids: CASSSDKASNQPQHF. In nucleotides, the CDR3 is TGTGCCAGCAGCTCGGACAAGGCTAGCAATCAGCCCCAGCATTTT.

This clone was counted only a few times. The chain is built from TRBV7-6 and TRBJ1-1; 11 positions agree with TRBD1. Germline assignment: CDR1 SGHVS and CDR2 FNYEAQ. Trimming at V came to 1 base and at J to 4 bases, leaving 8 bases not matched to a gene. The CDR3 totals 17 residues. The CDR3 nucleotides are TGTGCCAGCAGCTTAGAGGACAGGGGGCTCAACGGCACTGAAGCTTTCTTT. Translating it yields CASSLEDRGLNGTEAFF.

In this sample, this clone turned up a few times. CDR3 nucleotide sequence: TGCAGCTCCCGGACAGGAGGGAACACTGAAGCTTTCTTT. It translates to CSSRTGGNTEAFF. J is TRBJ1-1 and V is TRBV29-1, with 7 bases that match TRBD1. CDR1 and CDR2 (germline): SQVTM, ANQGSEA. The CDR3 loop spans 13 amino acids. V was clipped by 8 bases and J by 1 base; unmatched bases: 7.

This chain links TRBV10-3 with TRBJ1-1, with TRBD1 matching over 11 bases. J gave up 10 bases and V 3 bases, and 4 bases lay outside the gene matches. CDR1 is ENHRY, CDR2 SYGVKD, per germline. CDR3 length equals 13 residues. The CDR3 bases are TGTGCCATCAGTGAAGGGACAGGGGGACGAGCTTTCTTT. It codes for CAISEGTGGRAFF.

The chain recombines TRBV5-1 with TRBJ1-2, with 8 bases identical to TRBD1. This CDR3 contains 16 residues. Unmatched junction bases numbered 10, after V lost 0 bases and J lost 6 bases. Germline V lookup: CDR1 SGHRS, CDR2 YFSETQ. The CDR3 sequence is CASSLEGQGARNGYTF. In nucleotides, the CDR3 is TGCGCCAGCAGCTTGGAAGGGCAGGGGGCGCGGAATGGCTACACCTTC.